The 24 T cell receptor beta chains reported below all come from one sample, sequenced in a study of cytomegalovirus exposure and HLA in healthy donors. 60 Vbeta and 13 Jbeta primers were used in PCR. The data were produced by immunoSEQ multiplex PCR, yet TCRdb's version contains in-frame clones alone and is incomplete. The sample lists approximately 190,000 clones, 81% occurring once. Sequencing input: PBMCs. The source is a man aged 40-49 years in good health and CMV-seropositive.

This clone was found a few times. The chain employs TRBV23-1 and TRBJ1-2, with 8 bases matching TRBD1. TRBV23-1 is assigned to the ORF class and has an uncertain function. The CDR3 is 17 residues long. J was trimmed by 2 bases and V by 4 bases; bases with no gene match: 12. The CDR3 protein is CASSRPRVRGLNYGYTF. DNA of the CDR3: TGCGCCAGCAGTCGCCCCCGGGTCAGGGGGCTCAACTATGGCTACACCTTC.

The rearrangement joins TRBV5-1 to TRBJ2-5, with D tentatively TRBD1 (6 bases). The CDR3 spans 14 residues. Germline CDR1 is SGHRS and CDR2 is YFSETQ. V gave up 2 bases and J gave up 3 bases, with 11 bases separating them. The CDR3 protein is CASSLQGRKETQYF. In DNA form, the CDR3 reads TGCGCCAGCAGCTTACAGGGAAGAAAAGAGACCCAGTACTTC.

This clone was counted between two and nine times. The rearrangement links TRBV6-6 to TRBJ2-3; D is possibly TRBD2 (5 bases). Trimming shortened V by 3 bases and J by 8 bases, and 9 bases separated the two germline ends. Germline CDR1 MNHNY, CDR2 SVGAGI (reference sequence). The CDR3 covers 12 residues. The CDR3 sequence: CASSYNEGTQYF. The CDR3 region has the DNA TGTGCCAGCAGTTATAATGAGGGTACGCAGTATTTT.

The chain carries TRBV7-9 and TRBJ2-5; the D gene is possibly TRBD2 (5 bases). CDR3 length: 14 residues. Germline assignment: CDR1 SEHNR and CDR2 FQNEAQ (reference sequence). The V gene lost 1 base and the J gene lost 0 bases, with 6 bases spanning the gap. CDR3 bases: TGTGCCAGCAGCTTAGTCGGGAACCAAGAGACCCAGTACTTC. This translates into CASSLVGNQETQYF.

This rearrangement joins TRBV5-4 to TRBJ1-1; 7 nucleotides agree with TRBD1. The CDR3 totals 13 residues. The germline V gene has CDR1 SGHNT and CDR2 YYREEE (reference sequence). The V gene end was trimmed by 5 bases and the J gene end by 3 bases; junction bases not matched to a gene: 4. The CDR3 DNA sequence: TGTGCCAGCAGGGGGGACAGTTACACTGAAGCTTTCTTT. Protein product: CASRGDSYTEAFF.

The V call is TRBV10-3, the J call TRBJ2-2; D is uncertain. Germline CDR1 ENHRY, CDR2 SYGVKD. CDR3 size: 14 residues. Trimming pared 6 bases from V and 3 bases from J, leaving 11 bases between. CDR3 protein: CAIRRGPDTGELFF. CDR3 DNA sequence: TGTGCCATCAGGCGTGGGCCAGACACCGGGGAGCTGTTTTTT.

The chain carries TRBV6-1 and TRBJ1-5; TRBD1 agrees at 7 bases. The germline gives CDR1 MNHNS, CDR2 SASEGT. The CDR3 consists of 14 residues. V lost 6 bases to trimming and J lost 2 bases; unmatched junction nucleotides: 4. As DNA, the CDR3 is TGTGCCAGCAGGAGTACAGGGGGCAATCAGCCCCAGCATTTT. It yields the protein CASRSTGGNQPQHF.

The chain employs TRBV5-4 and TRBJ2-1; perhaps TRBD2 as D (5 bases). Germline-derived CDR1 and CDR2 are SGHNT and YYREEE (reference sequence). This CDR3 spans 15 amino acids. Trimming left V 4 bases short and J 7 bases short, with 18 bases between. This chain's CDR3 is CASSDPTSWRNEQFF. DNA of the CDR3: TGTGCCAGCAGCGACCCTACTAGTTGGAGAAATGAGCAGTTCTTC. The entire variable domain, with the rest obtained from reference TRBV5-4 and TRBJ2-1, is as follows: ETGVTQSPTHLIKTRGQQVTLRCSSQSGHNTVSWYQQALGQGPQFIFQYYREEENGRGNFPPRFSGLQFPNYSSELNVNALELDDSALYLCASSDPTSWRNEQFFGPGTRLTVL.

V usage is TRBV4-1 and J usage is TRBJ1-1; 7 bases line up with TRBD1. The CDR3 sequence is 16 residues long. V was clipped by 2 bases and J by 1 base; unmatched bases: 7. CDR1 and CDR2 (germline): MGHRA, YSYEKL. CDR3 sequence: CASSQPLRQGNTEAFF. CDR3 sequence (DNA): TGCGCCAGCAGCCAACCTCTAAGACAGGGGAACACTGAAGCTTTCTTT.

The gene calls are TRBV30 and TRBJ2-7; 8 bases are a match to TRBD1. The ends lost 7 bases at V and 2 bases at J; junction bases unmatched: 4. The germline CDR1 and CDR2 sequences are GTSNPN and SVGIG (reference sequence). This CDR3 has 12 residues. The CDR3 DNA follows: TGTGCCTCGGGACAGGCTCCCTACGAGCAGTACTTC. Translation gives CASGQAPYEQYF.

The chain employs TRBV7-2 and TRBJ2-6, with D uncertain. The CDR3 sequence is 16 residues long. Germline V lookup: CDR1 SGHTA, CDR2 FQGNSA. Between the trimmed V and J ends, which lost 1 base and 0 bases, there was a span of 7 bases. The CDR3 spells CASSLGPHSGANVLTF. The DNA of the CDR3 is TGTGCCAGCAGCTTAGGTCCACACTCTGGGGCCAACGTCCTGACTTTC. The whole variable domain, remainder taken from reference TRBV7-2 and TRBJ2-6, is GAGVSQSPSNKVTEKGKDVELRCDPISGHTALYWYRQSLGQGLEFLIYFQGNSAPDKSGLPSDRFSAERTGGSVSTLTIQRTQQEDSAVYLCASSLGPHSGANVLTFGAGSRLTVL.

The CDR3 protein is CASSADRGLSNQPQHF. DNA of the CDR3: TGTGCCAGCAGTGCGGACAGGGGGCTTAGCAATCAGCCCCAGCATTTT. The rearrangement uses TRBV2 and TRBJ1-5; TRBD1 aligns across 11 bases. This CDR3 is 16 amino acids long. V shed 4 bases, J shed 0 bases, and the junction held 2 bases outside the gene matches. Germline lookup yields CDR1 SNHLY and CDR2 FYNNEI.

V is TRBV12-5 and J is TRBJ2-1; 9 bases line up with TRBD1. V shed 0 bases and J 2 bases; nucleotides not matched to a gene: 2. This CDR3 region has 16 residues. Germline values: CDR1 LGHNT, CDR2 FRNRAP. DNA of the CDR3: TGTGCTAGTGGTTTGGTACGGACAGGGGCCTACAATGAGCAGTTCTTC. Protein sequence: CASGLVRTGAYNEQFF. The full variable domain, rest sourced from reference TRBV12-5 and TRBJ2-1, is DARVTQTPRHKVTEMGQEVTMRCQPILGHNTVFWYRQTMMQGLELLAYFRNRAPLDDSGMPKDRFSAEMPDATLATLKIQPSEPRDSAVYFCASGLVRTGAYNEQFFGPGTRLTVL.

The table lists this clone with a few counts. The chain combines TRBV9 with TRBJ2-7; no clear D. The CDR3 runs 15 residues. The germline CDR1 and CDR2 sequences are SGDLS and YYNGEE. V gave up 0 bases and J gave up 1 base, with 11 bases separating them. CDR3 sequence: CASSVGSRLSYEQYF. Here the CDR3 DNA reads TGTGCCAGCAGCGTAGGGTCCAGGTTGTCCTACGAGCAGTACTTC.

In DNA, the CDR3 is TGCAGTGCCCCCGGGGGGGACGAGCAGTTCTTC. Encoded protein: CSAPGGDEQFF. The chain carries TRBV20-1 and TRBJ2-1, with 8 bases fitting TRBD2. This CDR3 is built from 11 residues. V lost 6 bases to trimming and J lost 10 bases; unmatched junction nucleotides: 5. Germline CDR1 and CDR2: DFQATT and SNEGSKA (reference sequence).

This chain links TRBV7-2 with TRBJ2-3, with a tentative D call TRBD1 (5 bases). The V end was cut by 4 bases, the J end by 6 bases, with 8 bases between. The length of the CDR3 is 12 residues. Germline CDR1 SGHTA, CDR2 FQGNSA. The CDR3 sequence is CASSSRADTQYF. In DNA, the CDR3 is TGTGCCAGCAGCTCCAGGGCCGATACGCAGTATTTT.

This rearrangement joins TRBV2 to TRBJ2-3; 15 nucleotides agree with TRBD2. After removal of 7 bases from V and 6 bases from J, the junction contained 8 bases not matched to a gene. CDR1 SNHLY and CDR2 FYNNEI come from the germline V gene. CDR3 size: 16 residues. The CDR3 here is CASTGLAGGNWDTQYF. The CDR3, as DNA: TGTGCCAGCACGGGACTAGCGGGGGGAAACTGGGATACGCAGTATTTT. Full variable domain (remainder filled in from reference TRBV2 and TRBJ2-3): EPEVTQTPSHQVTQMGQEVILRCVPISNHLYFYWYRQILGQKVEFLVSFYNNEISEKSEIFDDQFSVERPDGSNFTLKIRSTKLEDSAMYFCASTGLAGGNWDTQYFGPGTRLTVL.

Only a few counts were recorded for this clone. The chain recombines TRBV19 with TRBJ2-1, with 10 nucleotides matching TRBD2. Germline loops: CDR1 LNHDA, CDR2 SQIVND (reference sequence). Trimming took 7 bases from V and 9 from J; bases not matched to a gene: 18. The CDR3 sequence is 17 residues long. The CDR3 DNA is TGTGCCAGTAATCCCGGGGTTAGCGGGGGGTATTTCGGTGAGCAGTTCTTC. Protein product: CASNPGVSGGYFGEQFF. The whole variable domain, filled in from reference TRBV19 and TRBJ2-1, reads DGGITQSPKYLFRKEGQNVTLSCEQNLNHDAMYWYRQDPGQGLRLIYYSQIVNDFQKGDIAEGYSVSREKKESFPLTVTSAQKNPTAFYLCASNPGVSGGYFGEQFFGPGTRLTVL.

The chain couples TRBV6-1 to TRBJ2-5; TRBD2 agrees at 8 bases. TRBJ2-7 matches the DNA end more closely, so the J call is doubtful. CDR3 length: 14 residues. Germline loops: CDR1 MNHNS, CDR2 SASEGT. CDR3 bases: TGTGCCAGCAGTAGAGCGGGAGAAGCCTACGAGCAGTACTTC. This codes for CASSRAGEAYEQYF.

The chain combines TRBV27 with TRBJ1-2, with 7 bases that match TRBD1. CDR3 size: 14 residues. J was trimmed by 4 bases and V by 6 bases; bases with no gene match: 8. Germline lookup yields CDR1 MNHEY and CDR2 SMNVEV (reference sequence). The CDR3: CASRTGTLGYGYTF. As DNA, the CDR3 is TGTGCCAGCAGGACAGGGACTCTTGGCTATGGCTACACCTTC.

The chain joins TRBV12-5 to TRBJ2-1, with TRBD1 matching 7 bases. The V gene end was trimmed by 1 base and the J gene end by 5 bases; junction bases not matched to a gene: 11. This CDR3 is built from 17 residues. CDR1 and CDR2 (germline): LGHNT, FRNRAP. CDR3 protein: CASGLGYRQGQNNEQFF. The CDR3 bases are TGTGCTAGTGGTTTGGGATACCGCCAGGGACAGAACAATGAGCAGTTCTTC.

As regards this clone: The identical CDR3 is also encoded by other nucleotide sequences in the sample. The genes are TRBV10-3 and TRBJ2-7, with D possibly TRBD2 on 5 matching bases. Germline CDR1 ENHRY, CDR2 SYGVKD. This CDR3 is built from 11 residues. Trimming took off 5 bases at V and 4 bases at J, with 6 bases between the two ends. The CDR3 region has the DNA TGTGCCATCAGTTCGGGGTACGAGCAGTACTTC. Translation: CAISSGYEQYF.

The chain couples TRBV5-1 to TRBJ2-6, with 7 bases matching TRBD1. V lost 7 bases and J lost 0; bases outside the gene matches: 7. The CDR3 runs to 16 residues. CDR1 is SGHRS, CDR2 YFSETQ, per germline. CDR3 protein: CASGLDRNSGANVLTF. The DNA for the CDR3 is TGCGCCAGCGGGTTGGACAGGAACTCTGGGGCCAACGTCCTGACTTTC.

This chain connects TRBV6-5 to TRBJ1-6, with 8 bases aligning to TRBD1. Germline V gene lookup returns CDR1 MNHEY and CDR2 SVGAGI. The CDR3 consists of 15 residues. The trim removed 7 bases at V and 9 bases at J, leaving 11 bases unmatched. The CDR3 region is CASTRETGTGSPLHF. DNA for the CDR3: TGTGCCAGCACCCGCGAGACAGGGACAGGTTCACCCCTCCACTTT.